This TCR beta chain was obtained from a study of T-cell reconstitution after alpha-beta-depleted transplantation in children. This clonotype was counted a few times. Germline V gene data show CDR1 as MNHEY and CDR2 as SVGEGT. The trim removed 3 bases at V and 2 bases at J, leaving 3 bases unmatched. This CDR3 is built from 16 residues. Researchers prepared the TCRbeta library using unique molecular identifiers, the study reports. One entry per CDR3 protein results from TCRdb running MiXCR on the PCR reads. The table records around 530,000 distinct CDR3 sequences, approximately 32% of them present only once.

The chain recombines TRBV6-2 or TRBV6-3 with TRBJ2-4; 11 positions agree with TRBD1. The sequence derives from a human donor who donated a stem cell graft to a child with aplastic anemia. This sample comprised PBMCs from the stem cell graft donor, obtained from the stem cell graft. CDR3 residues: CASSYPDRGPKNIQYF. CDR3 nucleotides: TGTGCCAGCAGTTATCCGGACAGGGGGCCCAAAAACATTCAGTACTTC.